This T cell receptor (beta chain) was sequenced during a study of response to subunit inactivated influenza vaccine. TCRdb fed the RT-PCR reads into MiXCR, producing one record per CDR3 protein. The table shows 500,000 to 700,000 distinct CDR3 sequences, with under 25% occurring only once. These data are also associated with another study on T cells expressing NK-cell markers. This second study notes: UMI-tagged 5'RACE template switching yielded the TCR beta cDNA. Sorted CD3+CD56+NKG2C+, CD3+CD56+NKG2C- and CD3+CD56-NKG2C+ T cells supplied TCR beta repertoires. What restricted sorting to alpha-beta TCR T cells in several experiments was an anti-gamma-delta TCR antibody. HCMV specificity was not established for the expanded NKG2C+ T cell clones.

The sequenced sample was CD4+ T cells sorted from PBMCs, obtained approximately 12 days after vaccination. The source of this sequence is a man aged 50 or older who received an inactivated influenza vaccine.

The DNA of the CDR3 is TGTGCCAGCAGTTACTCGGGGGAGGGGAGTTGGCCCCAGCATTTT. Residues: CASSYSGEGSWPQHF. V and J are TRBV6-5 and TRBJ1-5; possible D gene TRBD1, 5 bases. The CDR3 sequence is 15 residues long. CDR1 and CDR2 from the germline V gene are MNHEY and SVGAGI. Trimming removed 0 bases at V and 9 bases at J, with 15 bases between.